Listed here are 22 T cell receptor beta chains from one sample, sequenced in a study of neoadjuvant anti-PD-1 for oral cavity cancer. Sequencing was performed with immunoSEQ multiplex PCR; in TCRdb, only in-frame clones are kept and a portion is missing. The sample carries 12,000 to 15,000 clones, 70% recorded once. Sequencing was performed on PBMCs, taken before nivolumab (anti-PD-1) treatment. These receptors all come from a person between 40 and 79 years old with oral cavity squamous cell carcinoma.

The genes are TRBV27 and TRBJ1-2, with a tentative D call TRBD1 (5 bases). Germline V gene data show CDR1 as MNHEY and CDR2 as SMNVEV (reference sequence). This CDR3 comprises 16 residues. The V and J ends lost 0 bases and 4 bases respectively, with 15 bases between them. The CDR3 sequence is CASSLSPRGASYGYTF. CDR3 nucleotide sequence: TGTGCCAGCAGTTTATCTCCGAGAGGGGCTAGCTATGGCTACACCTTC.

The CDR3 DNA follows: TGCGCCAGCAACTATGACACCGGCTATGGCTACACCTTC. It specifies CASNYDTGYGYTF. The V and J genes are TRBV5-1 and TRBJ1-2; no definite D call. Trimming pared 6 bases from V and 4 bases from J, leaving 13 bases between. CDR3 length: 13 amino acids. Germline assignment: CDR1 SGHRS and CDR2 YFSETQ.

The V gene is TRBV18, the J gene TRBJ1-5, with D perhaps matching TRBD1 (5 bases). The germline V gene has CDR1 KGHSH and CDR2 LQKENI. The CDR3 has 15 amino acids. Trimming took 2 bases from V and 1 from J, leaving 9 bases between them. CDR3 residues: CASSPEQGSNQPQHF. The DNA for the CDR3 is TGTGCCAGCTCACCAGAGCAGGGAAGCAATCAGCCCCAGCATTTT.

This clone appeared a single time. The chain couples TRBV6-5 to TRBJ1-5; D gene uncertain. This CDR3 region has 15 residues. CDR1 and CDR2 from the germline V gene are MNHEY and SVGAGI. Trimming shortened V by 0 bases and J by 2 bases, and 8 bases separated the two germline ends. The CDR3 bases are TGTGCCAGCAGTTACTCGATAGGCGGCAATCAGCCCCAGCATTTT. Encoded protein: CASSYSIGGNQPQHF.

This clone showed up just a few times. The genes are TRBV5-1 and TRBJ2-2; 9 nucleotides agree with TRBD1. The ends lost 7 bases at V and 4 bases at J; junction bases unmatched: 8. The CDR3 is 15 amino acids. Per germline, CDR1 SGHRS and CDR2 YFSETQ. The DNA of the CDR3 is TGCGCCAGCGGAATTGGACAGGGGAGCACCGGGGAGCTGTTTTTT. It specifies CASGIGQGSTGELFF.

This chain links TRBV11-2 with TRBJ2-3, with D possibly matching TRBD2 (6 bases). Trimming removed 5 bases at V and 8 bases at J, with 17 bases between. Looked up from germline, CDR1 is SGHAT and CDR2 is FQNNGV. The CDR3 sequence is 14 residues long. The CDR3 DNA reads TGTGCCAGCAGCGCGGGATCCTCGGGACGTACGCAGTATTTT. Translated: CASSAGSSGRTQYF. The variable domain in full, completed from reference TRBV11-2 and TRBJ2-3, reads EAGVAQSPRYKIIEKRQSVAFWCNPISGHATLYWYQQILGQGPKLLIQFQNNGVVDDSQLPKDRFSAERLKGVDSTLKIQPAKLEDSAVYLCASSAGSSGRTQYFGPGTRLTVL.

The gene calls are TRBV12-5 and TRBJ1-1, with 8 bases matching TRBD1. Looked up from germline, CDR1 is LGHNT and CDR2 is FRNRAP. The CDR3 is made up of 16 amino acids. The V and J ends lost 0 bases and 5 bases, in that order; junction bases with no gene match: 8. The CDR3 DNA reads as TGTGCTAGTGGTTTGGTACTCGGGCAGGGGGCTACTGAAGCTTTCTTT. Translation gives CASGLVLGQGATEAFF.

The genes are TRBV25-1 and TRBJ2-2; 9 positions agree with TRBD1. Losses at the gene ends were 0 bases for V and 6 bases for J; bases not matched to a gene: 5. The CDR3 has 16 amino acids. Germline loops: CDR1 MGHDK, CDR2 SYGVNS. This CDR3 is CASSEYRTGEPGELFF. DNA of the CDR3: TGTGCCAGCAGTGAATATCGGACAGGGGAACCCGGGGAGCTGTTTTTT.

The rearrangement uses TRBV7-3 and TRBJ2-4; the match to TRBD2 covers 7 bases. This CDR3 is 16 amino acids long. J lost 2 bases, V lost 3 bases, and 7 bases had no gene match. Per germline, CDR1 SGHTA and CDR2 FQGTGA. The CDR3 reads CASSLGSGLSKNIQYF. CDR3 in DNA: TGTGCCAGCAGCTTGGGTTCGGGACTATCCAAAAACATTCAGTACTTC.

The chain recombines TRBV6-1 with TRBJ1-1; no definite D call. V lost 4 bases, J lost 0 bases, and 9 bases lay in between. Germline CDR1 reads MNHNS; CDR2 reads SASEGT. This CDR3 has 14 residues. CDR3 loop: CASSVKGMNTEAFF. The CDR3 DNA reads as TGTGCCAGCAGTGTTAAGGGTATGAACACTGAAGCTTTCTTT.

This clone was seen a few times. V and J are TRBV30 and TRBJ1-1; unclear D gene. The CDR3 covers 14 residues. The V and J ends lost 0 bases and 4 bases respectively, with 12 bases between them. CDR1 is GTSNPN, CDR2 SVGIG, per germline (reference sequence). The CDR3 here is CAWSVAGRGTEAFF. The CDR3 bases are TGTGCCTGGAGTGTGGCAGGTCGGGGCACTGAAGCTTTCTTT.

The rearrangement links TRBV2 to TRBJ1-5, with D unclear. CDR3 length: 13 amino acids. Germline CDR1 reads SNHLY; CDR2 reads FYNNEI. The V gene lost 2 bases and the J gene lost 2 bases, with 4 bases spanning the gap. The CDR3 loop reads CASSESGNQPQHF. The DNA of the CDR3 is TGTGCCAGCAGTGAAAGTGGCAATCAGCCCCAGCATTTT.

This chain uses TRBV19 with TRBJ2-1; TRBD2 aligns across 8 bases. V lost 8 bases and J lost 1; bases outside the gene matches: 10. In germline, CDR1 is LNHDA, CDR2 SQIVND (reference sequence). This CDR3 comprises 16 residues. The CDR3 DNA sequence: TGTGCCAGTCGCGGACAAGCGGGAGCATCCTACAATGAGCAGTTCTTC. This translates into CASRGQAGASYNEQFF.

This chain links TRBV30 with TRBJ2-3; TRBD2 agrees at 8 bases. The length of the CDR3 is 15 residues. V shed 5 bases and J 5 bases; nucleotides not matched to a gene: 12. CDR1 is GTSNPN and CDR2 is SVGIG in the germline V gene (reference sequence). As DNA, the CDR3 is TGTGCCTGGTCTGGGGTCGGCGGGAGGATAGATACGCAGTATTTT. This gives the protein CAWSGVGGRIDTQYF.

The V call is TRBV27, the J call TRBJ2-7; D is tentatively TRBD1 or TRBD2 (5 bases each). The CDR3 loop spans 15 amino acids. The germline V and J ends were trimmed by 1 base and 5 bases, with 15 bases remaining between them. Germline assignment: CDR1 MNHEY and CDR2 SMNVEV (reference sequence). The CDR3 region is CASSLFGTPKDEQYF. CDR3 DNA sequence: TGTGCCAGCAGTTTATTTGGGACCCCTAAGGACGAGCAGTACTTC.

The chain has TRBV2 and TRBJ1-4; TRBD1 agrees at 11 bases. This CDR3 comprises 15 residues. The junction had 3 bases not matched to a gene; V was cut back by 7 bases and J by 2 bases. CDR1 and CDR2 (germline): SNHLY, FYNNEI. CDR3 residues: CASKDRGLTNEKLFF. The DNA of the CDR3 is TGTGCCAGCAAGGACAGGGGGCTCACTAATGAAAAACTGTTTTTT.

The rearrangement uses TRBV21-1 and TRBJ2-4; the table gives TRBD2 as D, unverified against the DNA. TRBV21-1 is a known pseudogene. CDR3 size: 18 residues. The DNA of the CDR3 is TGTGCCAAGAGAAGATTACCGGAGGGCCCCGCGGACAAAAACATTCAGTACTTC. Translating gives CAKRRLPEGPADKNIQYF.

The V gene is TRBV7-2, the J gene TRBJ2-2, with 7 positions matching TRBD2. The CDR3 covers 15 residues. Germline V lookup: CDR1 SGHTA, CDR2 FQGNSA. V lost 3 bases, J lost 1 base, and 2 bases stayed unmatched. The CDR3 nucleotides are TGTGCCAGCAGCTTCTCTAGCGGGAACACCGGGGAGCTGTTTTTT. This sequence encodes CASSFSSGNTGELFF.

This clone was observed a few times. The chain links TRBV19 to TRBJ2-1; tentatively, D is TRBD2 (6 bases). Germline loops: CDR1 LNHDA, CDR2 SQIVND (reference sequence). V was pared by 6 bases and J by 5 bases, with 14 bases between. This CDR3 contains 14 residues. CDR3 coding DNA: TGTGCCAGTAGATTGATAGGAGGGGACAATGAGCAGTTCTTC. Translating it yields CASRLIGGDNEQFF.

The CDR3 loop is CASSQVDILSYNEQFF. CDR3 sequence (DNA): TGCGCCAGCAGCCAGGTGGACATCCTCTCCTACAATGAGCAGTTCTTC. This chain joins TRBV4-1 and TRBJ2-1; possibly TRBD1 for D (5 bases). This CDR3 comprises 16 residues. Germline loops: CDR1 MGHRA, CDR2 YSYEKL. V was pared by 3 bases and J by 0 bases, with 12 bases between.

The gene calls are TRBV19 and TRBJ2-7, with 8 bases fitting TRBD1. CDR3 length equals 15 residues. Per germline, CDR1 LNHDA and CDR2 SQIVND (reference sequence). V lost 3 bases and J lost 0; bases outside the gene matches: 4. CDR3 region: CASSIRDRGSYEQYF. Written as DNA, the CDR3 is TGTGCCAGTAGTATTCGAGACAGGGGCTCCTACGAGCAGTACTTC.

This clone has a single count. V gene TRBV27 combines with J gene TRBJ2-7; TRBD1 matches 9 bases. In germline, CDR1 is MNHEY, CDR2 SMNVEV (reference sequence). The CDR3 sequence is 13 residues long. The V gene end was trimmed by 10 bases and the J gene end by 5 bases; junction bases not matched to a gene: 9. The CDR3 loop reads CATEQGADNEQYF. DNA of the CDR3: TGTGCCACCGAACAGGGGGCGGACAACGAGCAGTACTTC.